This T cell receptor beta chain was obtained from a study of T cells in localized non-small cell lung cancer. Trimming removed 5 bases at V and 4 bases at J, with 15 bases between. This CDR3 spans 15 amino acids. Germline loops: CDR1 LNHDA, CDR2 SQIVND (reference sequence). Clones were sequenced by immunoSEQ multiplex PCR, and TCRdb holds only the in-frame ones, with some missing. The sample records roughly 50,000 clones, about nine tenths being singletons. The chain is built from TRBV19 and TRBJ2-1, with a possible D match to TRBD1 (6 bases). The sequencing used peripheral blood, collected before any cancer treatment. This receptor was obtained from a man between 40 and 75 years old with stage I lung adenocarcinoma. Here the CDR3 reads CASSLGWTAYNEQFF. The CDR3 nucleotides read TGTGCCAGTAGTCTAGGATGGACAGCATACAATGAGCAGTTCTTC.